The 25 T cell receptor beta chains given below trace back to one sample, sequenced in a study of blood T cell repertoires in COVID-19. Clones were sequenced by immunoSEQ multiplex PCR, and TCRdb holds only the in-frame ones, with some missing. The table has 30,000 to 40,000 clones, almost 90% seen once. Sequencing was carried out using peripheral blood. The receptors were gathered from a man aged 55 to 70 with active or convalescent COVID-19.

V is TRBV28 and J is TRBJ2-7; TRBD1 matches at 8 bases. Germline-derived CDR1 and CDR2 are MDHEN and SYDVKM. Trimming removed 5 bases from V and 3 bases from J; junction bases left unmatched: 9. The CDR3 has 15 amino acids. CDR3 sequence reads: CASSETGALGYEQYF. The CDR3 nucleotides read TGTGCCAGCAGTGAGACAGGGGCCCTCGGCTACGAGCAGTACTTC. The full variable domain, its missing parts supplied by reference TRBV28 and TRBJ2-7, is DVKVTQSSRYLVKRTGEKVFLECVQDMDHENMFWYRQDPGLGLRLIYFSYDVKMKEKGDIPEGYSVSREKKERFSLILESASTNQTSMYLCASSETGALGYEQYFGPGTRLTVT.

The chain has TRBV18 and TRBJ2-3; the D gene is possibly TRBD1 (6 bases). CDR3 size: 15 residues. CDR1 KGHSH and CDR2 LQKENI come from the germline V gene. Trimming removed 4 bases from V and 0 bases from J, with 11 bases in between. CDR3 amino acids: CASSRQQGSTDTQYF. The CDR3 DNA sequence: TGTGCCAGCTCACGACAACAGGGTAGCACAGATACGCAGTATTTT.

The V call is TRBV7-2, the J call TRBJ2-1; unclear D gene. V lost 0 bases and J lost 5, with 8 bases in between. The V gene's germline CDR1 is SGHTA and CDR2 FQGNSA. The CDR3 consists of 14 residues. The CDR3 DNA follows: TGTGCCAGCAGCTTAGCCGGGTATGACAATGAGCAGTTCTTC. Translation: CASSLAGYDNEQFF.

The sample holds a few counts of this clone. The chain couples TRBV12-3 or TRBV12-4 to TRBJ1-1, with TRBD1 matching over 8 bases. V was clipped by 5 bases and J by 5 bases; unmatched bases: 4. The CDR3 sequence is 13 residues long. CDR3 nucleotides: TGTGCCAGCAGTCCGGGACAGGATACTGAAGCTTTCTTT. This encodes CASSPGQDTEAFF.

The J gene is TRBJ2-1, the V gene TRBV5-1; 14 nucleotides align to TRBD2. V shed 7 bases, J shed 9 bases, and the junction held 12 bases outside the gene matches. CDR3 length: 16 residues. Germline CDR1 is SGHRS and CDR2 is YFSETQ. Written as DNA, the CDR3 is TGCGCCAGCCGAGGAACGACTAGCGGGAGGGGCGGTGAGCAGTTCTTC. Translated, it gives CASRGTTSGRGGEQFF.

This chain links TRBV10-3 with TRBJ2-1; 14 nucleotides align to TRBD2. J gave up 0 bases and V 11 bases, and 9 bases lay outside the gene matches. Germline V gene lookup returns CDR1 ENHRY and CDR2 SYGVKD. This CDR3 spans 17 amino acids. The CDR3 sequence is CAARTSGRPGSYNEQFF. The CDR3 DNA sequence: TGTGCCGCCAGGACTAGCGGGAGGCCGGGCTCCTACAATGAGCAGTTCTTC.

This chain links TRBV28 with TRBJ1-4; D gene ambiguous. The CDR3 has 12 amino acids. The germline V and J ends were trimmed by 4 bases and 8 bases, with 8 bases remaining between them. Germline V gene data show CDR1 as MDHEN and CDR2 as SYDVKM. CDR3 sequence (DNA): TGTGCCAGCAGTTCCCCCGGGGAAAAACTGTTTTTT. It yields the protein CASSSPGEKLFF.

This chain connects TRBV12-5 to TRBJ2-5; 7 positions agree with TRBD1. After removal of 6 bases from V and 7 bases from J, the junction contained 11 bases not matched to a gene. CDR3 size: 14 residues. Germline assignment: CDR1 LGHNT and CDR2 FRNRAP. CDR3 sequence: CASGLTGVGSTQYF. The CDR3 DNA is TGTGCTAGTGGACTTACAGGGGTAGGTTCGACCCAGTACTTC.

The J gene is TRBJ2-2, the V gene TRBV13; 8 bases line up with TRBD1. Germline loops: CDR1 PRHDT, CDR2 FYEKMQ (reference sequence). Unmatched junction bases numbered 6, after V lost 4 bases and J lost 5 bases. There are 15 residues in the CDR3. The CDR3: CASSSDRGLTGELFF. DNA for the CDR3: TGTGCCAGCAGCTCCGACAGGGGTCTGACCGGGGAGCTGTTTTTT.

This chain joins TRBV27 and TRBJ1-4; the match to TRBD1 covers 8 bases. The CDR3 runs 16 residues. Per germline, CDR1 MNHEY and CDR2 SMNVEV (reference sequence). J was trimmed by 2 bases and V by 5 bases; bases with no gene match: 7. CDR3 protein: CASSPWTGTTNEKLFF. In DNA form, the CDR3 reads TGTGCCAGCAGTCCCTGGACAGGGACTACTAATGAAAAACTGTTTTTT. Full variable domain (remainder filled in from reference TRBV27 and TRBJ1-4): EAQVTQNPRYLITVTGKKLTVTCSQNMNHEYMSWYRQDPGLGLRQIYYSMNVEVTDKGDVPEGYKVSRKEKRNFPLILESPSPNQTSLYFCASSPWTGTTNEKLFFGSGTQLSVL.

This chain connects TRBV5-4 to TRBJ1-6, with 9 positions matching TRBD1. Germline-derived CDR1 and CDR2 are SGHNT and YYREEE (reference sequence). The V segment lost 3 bases and the J segment 7 bases; nucleotides outside the gene matches: 11. This CDR3 contains 17 residues. The CDR3 nucleotides read TGTGCCAGCAGCTCCCGTGAAAGGGACAGGGACAATTCACCCCTCCACTTT. It specifies CASSSRERDRDNSPLHF.

The rearrangement links TRBV19 to TRBJ2-7; D remains ambiguous. Germline CDR1 is LNHDA and CDR2 is SQIVND (reference sequence). This CDR3 has 14 amino acids. Trimming removed 3 bases from V and 3 bases from J, with 12 bases in between. The CDR3 nucleotides are TGTGCCAGTAGTATCAACCACAGTGGCTACGAGCAGTACTTC. Translated, it gives CASSINHSGYEQYF.

The gene calls are TRBV29-1 and TRBJ1-2, with D maybe TRBD1 (6 bases). Germline CDR1 is SQVTM and CDR2 is ANQGSEA. This CDR3 spans 13 amino acids. V lost 4 bases and J 2 bases, leaving 11 bases between the germline ends. The CDR3 DNA follows: TGCAGCGTTGGGGCAGGGGAGAACTATGGCTACACCTTC. This gives the protein CSVGAGENYGYTF.

The gene calls are TRBV27 and TRBJ2-5; D not resolved. The V end was cut by 5 bases, the J end by 1 base, with 8 bases between. The length of the CDR3 is 13 residues. Germline assignment: CDR1 MNHEY and CDR2 SMNVEV (reference sequence). CDR3 residues: CASSPPGQETQYF. For the CDR3, the DNA is TGTGCCAGCAGTCCCCCGGGCCAAGAGACCCAGTACTTC.

The V gene is TRBV12-3 or TRBV12-4, the J gene TRBJ2-7, with D perhaps matching TRBD1 (6 bases). This CDR3 region has 13 residues. With 5 bases removed from V and 3 bases from J, the gap between germline ends came to 11 bases. The CDR3 protein is CASSPQTGYEQYF. DNA for the CDR3: TGTGCCAGCAGTCCCCAGACAGGCTACGAGCAGTACTTC.

This clone showed up just once. The chain joins TRBV5-1 to TRBJ2-3; possibly TRBD1 for D (5 bases). The V gene lost 5 bases and the J gene lost 6 bases, with 13 bases spanning the gap. The CDR3 is made up of 13 amino acids. Germline V lookup: CDR1 SGHRS, CDR2 YFSETQ. For the CDR3, the DNA is TGCGCCAGCAGAGGGGCCCCCGGGGATACGCAGTATTTT. Translated: CASRGAPGDTQYF.

The V call is TRBV5-4, the J call TRBJ1-1, with 9 bases aligning to TRBD1. The trim removed 0 bases at V and 7 bases at J, leaving 1 base unmatched. Germline-derived CDR1 and CDR2 are SGHNT and YYREEE (reference sequence). CDR3 length equals 13 residues. Written as DNA, the CDR3 is TGTGCCAGCAGCTTGGGACAGGGGGTTGAAGCTTTCTTT. Amino acids: CASSLGQGVEAFF. Variable domain in full (rest from reference TRBV5-4 and TRBJ1-1): ETGVTQSPTHLIKTRGQQVTLRCSSQSGHNTVSWYQQALGQGPQFIFQYYREEENGRGNFPPRFSGLQFPNYSSELNVNALELDDSALYLCASSLGQGVEAFFGQGTRLTVV.

This sequence joins TRBV28 and TRBJ1-6; D perhaps matches TRBD1 (5 bases). V gave up 5 bases and J gave up 7 bases, with 18 bases separating them. Germline V gene lookup returns CDR1 MDHEN and CDR2 SYDVKM. This CDR3 is 16 amino acids long. CDR3 sequence: CASSKGLKDMNSPLHF. The CDR3 region has the DNA TGTGCCAGCAGTAAGGGGCTGAAGGATATGAATTCACCCCTCCACTTT.

The chain links TRBV29-1 to TRBJ2-3; tentative D call: TRBD2 (5 bases). Germline-derived CDR1 and CDR2 are SQVTM and ANQGSEA. This CDR3 spans 13 amino acids. V lost 2 bases and J 6 bases, leaving 12 bases between the germline ends. This chain's CDR3 is CSVELILADTQYF. The CDR3 coding sequence is TGCAGCGTTGAACTTATCCTAGCCGATACGCAGTATTTT.

The rearrangement uses TRBV29-1 and TRBJ1-5; a weak D match, TRBD1 (6 bases). Germline V gene sequence: CDR1 SQVTM, CDR2 ANQGSEA. CDR3 length equals 12 residues. Trimming took 6 bases from V and 6 from J, leaving 12 bases between them. The DNA of the CDR3 is TGCAGCGTCGCAGGGGTAGGTCAGCCCCAGCATTTT. This gives the protein CSVAGVGQPQHF.

CDR3 in amino acids: CAWSVDRVLTGELFF. In DNA, the CDR3 is TGTGCCTGGAGTGTAGACAGGGTCTTAACCGGGGAGCTGTTTTTT. The chain has TRBV30 and TRBJ2-2; 7 bases map to TRBD1. CDR1 and CDR2 from the germline V gene are GTSNPN and SVGIG (reference sequence). The length of the CDR3 is 15 residues. V was clipped by 0 bases and J by 5 bases; unmatched bases: 6. The full variable domain, in which reference TRBV30 and TRBJ2-2 provide the parts outside the CDR3, is SQTIHQWPATLVQPVGSPLSLECTVEGTSNPNLYWYRQAAGRGLQLLFYSVGIGQISSEVPQNLSASRPQDRQFILSSKKLLLSDSGFYLCAWSVDRVLTGELFFGEGSRLTVL.

A single count supports this clone. The chain links TRBV30 to TRBJ1-1; 9 bases are a match to TRBD1. After removal of 5 bases from V and 1 base from J, the junction contained 2 bases not matched to a gene. CDR3 length: 13 amino acids. Per the germline V gene, CDR1 is GTSNPN and CDR2 is SVGIG (reference sequence). This CDR3 reads CAWAGQGNTEAFF. The CDR3 DNA reads TGTGCCTGGGCGGGACAGGGGAACACTGAAGCTTTCTTT.

The chain links TRBV6-5 to TRBJ2-7; D may be TRBD2 (6 bases). The CDR3 totals 13 residues. Germline CDR1 reads MNHEY; CDR2 reads SVGAGI. Trimming pared 7 bases from V and 6 bases from J, leaving 16 bases between. CDR3 DNA sequence: TGTGCCAGCACCCCCCACGGGGGTCGCGAGCAGTACTTC. This gives the protein CASTPHGGREQYF.

This clone has a handful of counts. The CDR3 reads CASSRGLAGGGEQYF. In nucleotides, the CDR3 is TGTGCCAGCAGTCGGGGACTAGCGGGAGGCGGGGAGCAGTACTTC. The V call is TRBV6-5, the J call TRBJ2-7; 15 nucleotides agree with TRBD2. V dropped 5 bases and J dropped 7; count of bases not matched to a gene: 6. Germline-derived CDR1 and CDR2 are MNHEY and SVGAGI. The CDR3 is 15 residues long.

J is TRBJ1-1 and V is TRBV27; D unresolved. Trimming shortened V by 3 bases and J by 7 bases, and 12 bases separated the two germline ends. The CDR3 covers 13 residues. The germline V gene encodes CDR1 MNHEY and CDR2 SMNVEV (reference sequence). Here the CDR3 reads CASSFNWQDEAFF. CDR3 sequence (DNA): TGTGCCAGCAGTTTCAATTGGCAGGATGAAGCTTTCTTT.